Listed below are T cell receptor beta chains from one sample, sequenced in a study of shared clonotypes between healthy human individuals. The data were produced by immunoSEQ multiplex PCR, yet TCRdb's version contains in-frame clones alone and is incomplete. The sample consists of about 700,000 clones, roughly 70% of them appearing once. Sequencing was done on a sample of memory CD4+ T cells sorted from blood. The origin of the receptors is a woman in her 30s in good health. Each CDR3 is given with its conserved first and last residue. A D gene is named only where the DNA matches it firmly. Clone sizes are given selectively: once, few, many, or a class where the clone is expanded.

j_call: TRBJ2-5; v_call: TRBV7-9; clone_size: -; d_call: TRBD1; cdr3_nt: TGTGCCAGCAGCACAGGGACAGGACCAGAGACCCAGTACTTC; cdr3_aa: CASSTGTGPETQYF
j_call: TRBJ2-1; v_call: TRBV5-4; clone_size: -; d_call: TRBD2; cdr3_nt: TGTGCCAGCAGCTTGGATAGCGGGAGGTCCAATGAGCAGTTCTTC; cdr3_aa: CASSLDSGRSNEQFF
j_call: TRBJ2-7; v_call: TRBV7-2; clone_size: -; d_call: -; cdr3_nt: TGTGCCAGCAGCTTAGGGCGCAGGTACGAGCAGTACTTC; cdr3_aa: CASSLGRRYEQYF
j_call: TRBJ1-5; v_call: TRBV28; clone_size: -; d_call: -; cdr3_nt: TGTGCCAGCAGTCCCGGGGTTAGGCCCCAGCATTTT; cdr3_aa: CASSPGVRPQHF
j_call: TRBJ2-7; v_call: TRBV4-1; clone_size: once; d_call: -; cdr3_nt: TGCGCCAGCAGCCAAGAGTCTTCAAGCGGATACTCCTACGAGCAGTACTTC; cdr3_aa: CASSQESSSGYSYEQYF
j_call: TRBJ2-1; v_call: TRBV4-1; clone_size: many; d_call: TRBD2; cdr3_nt: TGCGCCAGCAGCCAAGATTTCGGGAGGTACGGATATGAGCAGTTCTTC; cdr3_aa: CASSQDFGRYGYEQFF
j_call: TRBJ2-3; v_call: TRBV7-9; clone_size: -; d_call: TRBD1; cdr3_nt: TGTGCCAGCAGCAGGGGGCCAGATACGCAGTATTTT; cdr3_aa: CASSRGPDTQYF
j_call: TRBJ2-1; v_call: TRBV5-4; clone_size: -; d_call: -; cdr3_nt: TGTGCCAGCAGCTTGTACGGCAATGAGCAGTTCTTC; cdr3_aa: CASSLYGNEQFF
j_call: TRBJ1-1; v_call: TRBV6-1; clone_size: -; d_call: -; cdr3_nt: TGTGCCAGCAGTCCCAACAGCTATTTGAACACTGAAGCTTTCTTT; cdr3_aa: CASSPNSYLNTEAFF
j_call: TRBJ2-7; v_call: TRBV19; clone_size: -; d_call: -; cdr3_nt: TGTGCCAGTAGTATCTCCTCGACTGCTAGCTACGAGCAGTACTTC; cdr3_aa: CASSISSTASYEQYF
j_call: TRBJ2-3; v_call: TRBV29-1; clone_size: -; d_call: -; cdr3_nt: TGCAGCGTCCGACGGGTAACTAGCACAGATACGCAGTATTTT; cdr3_aa: CSVRRVTSTDTQYF
j_call: TRBJ2-7; v_call: TRBV28; clone_size: -; d_call: -; cdr3_nt: TGTGCCAGCAAGGGGGACTATTACGGGCAGTACTTC; cdr3_aa: CASKGDYYGQYF
j_call: TRBJ2-2; v_call: TRBV18; clone_size: -; d_call: TRBD2; cdr3_nt: TGTGCCAGCTCACCTAGGACTAGCGACGACACCGGGGAGCTGTTTTTT; cdr3_aa: CASSPRTSDDTGELFF
j_call: TRBJ1-1; v_call: TRBV5-1; clone_size: -; d_call: -; cdr3_nt: TGCGCCAGCGGAGCGGGGATGAACACTGAAGCTTTCTTT; cdr3_aa: CASGAGMNTEAFF
j_call: TRBJ1-1; v_call: TRBV15; clone_size: -; d_call: -; cdr3_nt: TGTGCCACCAGCAGAGATCTGAGGGGGGACGCTTTCTTT; cdr3_aa: CATSRDLRGDAFF
j_call: TRBJ1-2; v_call: TRBV5-4; clone_size: -; d_call: -; cdr3_nt: TGTGCCAGCAGGACAGAACAGGCGTCCTATGGCTACACCTTC; cdr3_aa: CASRTEQASYGYTF
j_call: TRBJ2-3; v_call: TRBV6-6; clone_size: -; d_call: -; cdr3_nt: TGTGCCAGCAAAGTGACAGATACGCAGTATTTT; cdr3_aa: CASKVTDTQYF
j_call: TRBJ2-7; v_call: TRBV5-5; clone_size: once; d_call: TRBD2; cdr3_nt: TGTGCCAGCAGCTTGTGGACTAGCGGAAACTACGAGCAGTACTTC; cdr3_aa: CASSLWTSGNYEQYF
j_call: TRBJ2-2; v_call: TRBV5-1; clone_size: -; d_call: -; cdr3_nt: TGCGCCAGCAAAGGCGGCGGGATCATCACCGGGGAGCTGTTTTTT; cdr3_aa: CASKGGGIITGELFF
j_call: TRBJ1-2; v_call: TRBV6-6; clone_size: few; d_call: -; cdr3_nt: TGTGCCAGCAGTTTACAGGGTACGGGGGGCTACACCTTC; cdr3_aa: CASSLQGTGGYTF
j_call: TRBJ1-1; v_call: TRBV7-8; clone_size: -; d_call: -; cdr3_nt: TGTGCCAGCAGCGTAAAAAAATCAAACACTGAAGCTTTCTTT; cdr3_aa: CASSVKKSNTEAFF
j_call: TRBJ2-2; v_call: TRBV11-2; clone_size: -; d_call: -; cdr3_nt: TGTGCCAGCAGTGCCTCGAACACCGGGGAGCTGTTTTTT; cdr3_aa: CASSASNTGELFF
j_call: TRBJ2-3; v_call: TRBV9; clone_size: -; d_call: TRBD1; cdr3_nt: TGTGCCAGCAGCGTAGGGACAGGCCCCCGCACAGATACGCAGTATTTT; cdr3_aa: CASSVGTGPRTDTQYF
j_call: TRBJ1-5; v_call: TRBV5-1; clone_size: -; d_call: -; cdr3_nt: TGCGCCAGCAGCTTGAATGGCGATCAGCCCCAGCATTTT; cdr3_aa: CASSLNGDQPQHF
j_call: TRBJ2-3; v_call: TRBV15; clone_size: once; d_call: -; cdr3_nt: TGTGCCACCAGCAGAGACACGGATGATACGCAGTATTTT; cdr3_aa: CATSRDTDDTQYF
j_call: TRBJ1-1; v_call: TRBV5-1; clone_size: few; d_call: -; cdr3_nt: TGCGCCAGCAGCCCGGATTCTTTGGCTGAAGCTTTCTTT; cdr3_aa: CASSPDSLAEAFF
j_call: TRBJ1-2; v_call: TRBV5-6; clone_size: few; d_call: -; cdr3_nt: TGTGCCAGCAGCTCCACGGGGGCCGTCGGCTACACCTTC; cdr3_aa: CASSSTGAVGYTF
j_call: TRBJ2-3; v_call: TRBV9; clone_size: -; d_call: TRBD1; cdr3_nt: TGTGCCAGCAGCGTAGCTTCGACAGGGAGCACAGATACGCAGTATTTT; cdr3_aa: CASSVASTGSTDTQYF
j_call: TRBJ1-3; v_call: TRBV5-6; clone_size: few; d_call: -; cdr3_nt: TGTGCCAGCAGCTTGGATCTGGGAAGAAACACCATATATTTT; cdr3_aa: CASSLDLGRNTIYF
j_call: TRBJ2-3; v_call: TRBV28; clone_size: -; d_call: TRBD2; cdr3_nt: TGTGCCAGCAGTTTAGATGGTTGGAGGGGAGGGGTCACAGATACGCAGTATTTT; cdr3_aa: CASSLDGWRGGVTDTQYF
j_call: TRBJ2-1; v_call: TRBV10-2; clone_size: -; d_call: TRBD2; cdr3_nt: TGCGCCAGCAGACTAGCGGGAAACTCCTACAATGAGCAGTTCTTC; cdr3_aa: CASRLAGNSYNEQFF
j_call: TRBJ2-3; v_call: TRBV27; clone_size: many; d_call: TRBD2; cdr3_nt: TGTGCCAGCAGACGGACTAGGTTTGCAGATACGCAGTATTTT; cdr3_aa: CASRRTRFADTQYF
j_call: TRBJ2-2; v_call: TRBV7-9; clone_size: -; d_call: -; cdr3_nt: TGTGCCAGCAGCTCCACAGGCTCCGGGGAGCTGTTTTTT; cdr3_aa: CASSSTGSGELFF
j_call: TRBJ1-1; v_call: TRBV19; clone_size: -; d_call: -; cdr3_nt: TGTGCCAGTAGCTCCTGGGGGAACACTGAAGCTTTCTTT; cdr3_aa: CASSSWGNTEAFF
j_call: TRBJ1-1; v_call: TRBV6-5; clone_size: -; d_call: -; cdr3_nt: TGTGCCAGCAGTTATGAGGTCGTGGGTGAAGCTTTCTTT; cdr3_aa: CASSYEVVGEAFF
j_call: TRBJ1-4; v_call: TRBV7-9; clone_size: -; d_call: TRBD1; cdr3_nt: TGTGCCAGCAGCCCCTCGGGACAGGGGGATGAAAAACTGTTTTTT; cdr3_aa: CASSPSGQGDEKLFF